This note documents a single T cell receptor (beta chain) sequence. The antigen remains unidentified. This sample stems from a study of T cell responses to AZD1222 COVID-19 vaccine. Study-wide findings and caveats: Spike was spanned by vaccine-associated CD4 TCRs, which were dominant at 160-218 and 743-854. Seropositive at baseline were only a handful of AZD1222 recipients. White British donors predominated, females outnumbered males, and clonal diversity was possibly underestimated.

Sequencing was performed with immunoSEQ multiplex PCR; in TCRdb, only in-frame clones are kept and a portion is missing. The data show 200,000 or so clones, with around 87% seen just once and 2.5% to 3% held by the top ten. The input for sequencing was peripheral blood, taken on day 0 of MenACWY control vaccination. This receptor was obtained from an adult in good health.

This CDR3 reads CASSLTPGFVPSSYNEQFF. The DNA for the CDR3 is TGTGCCAGCAGCTTAACTCCCGGTTTTGTCCCCAGCTCCTACAATGAGCAGTTCTTC. The V and J genes are TRBV7-3 and TRBJ2-1; no reliable D call. CDR1 and CDR2 from the germline V gene are SGHTA and FQGTGA. The CDR3 covers 19 residues. Trimming took off 0 bases at V and 0 bases at J, with 18 bases between the two ends.